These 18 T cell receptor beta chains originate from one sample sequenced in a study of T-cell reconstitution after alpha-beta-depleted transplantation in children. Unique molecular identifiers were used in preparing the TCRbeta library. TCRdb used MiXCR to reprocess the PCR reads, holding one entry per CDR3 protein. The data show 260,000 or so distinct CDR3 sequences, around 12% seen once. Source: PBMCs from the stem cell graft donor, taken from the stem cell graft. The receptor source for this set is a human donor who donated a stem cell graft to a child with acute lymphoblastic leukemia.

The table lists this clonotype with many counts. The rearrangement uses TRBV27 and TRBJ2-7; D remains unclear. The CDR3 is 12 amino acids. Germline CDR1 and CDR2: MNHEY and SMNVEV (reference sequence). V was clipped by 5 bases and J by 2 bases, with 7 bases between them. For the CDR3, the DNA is TGTGCCAGCAGTCGGCCTCCCTACGAGCAGTACTTC. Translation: CASSRPPYEQYF.

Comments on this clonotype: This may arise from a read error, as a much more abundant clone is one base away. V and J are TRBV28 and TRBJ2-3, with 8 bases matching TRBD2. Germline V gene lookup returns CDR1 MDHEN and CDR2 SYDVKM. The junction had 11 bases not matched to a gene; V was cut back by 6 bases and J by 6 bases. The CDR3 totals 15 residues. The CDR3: CASSPLGGGDDTQYF. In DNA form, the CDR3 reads TGTGCCAGCAGCCCCCTCGGGGGGGGAGACGATACGCAGTATTTT.

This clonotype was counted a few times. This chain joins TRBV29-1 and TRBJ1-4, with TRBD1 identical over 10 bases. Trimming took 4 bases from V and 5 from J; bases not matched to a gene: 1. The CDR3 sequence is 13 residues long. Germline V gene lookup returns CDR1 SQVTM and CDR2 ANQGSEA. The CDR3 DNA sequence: TGCAGCGTTGGACAGGGGGCAAATGAAAAACTGTTTTTT. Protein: CSVGQGANEKLFF.

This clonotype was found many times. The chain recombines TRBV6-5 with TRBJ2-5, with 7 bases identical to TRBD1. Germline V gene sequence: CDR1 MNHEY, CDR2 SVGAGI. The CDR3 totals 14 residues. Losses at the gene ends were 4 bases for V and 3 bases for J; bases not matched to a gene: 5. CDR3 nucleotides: TGTGCCAGCAGTTTGTCGACAGGGAAAGAGACCCAGTACTTC. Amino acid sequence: CASSLSTGKETQYF.

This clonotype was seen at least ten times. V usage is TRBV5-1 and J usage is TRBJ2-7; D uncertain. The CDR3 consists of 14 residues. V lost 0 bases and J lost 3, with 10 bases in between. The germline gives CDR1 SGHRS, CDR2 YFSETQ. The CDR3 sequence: CASSLEARNYEQYF. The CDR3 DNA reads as TGCGCCAGCAGCTTGGAGGCCAGAAACTACGAGCAGTACTTC.

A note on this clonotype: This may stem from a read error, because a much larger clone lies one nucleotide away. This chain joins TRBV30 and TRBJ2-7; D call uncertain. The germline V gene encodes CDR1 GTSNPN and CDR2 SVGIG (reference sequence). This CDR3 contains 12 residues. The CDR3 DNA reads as TGTGCCAGGAGTGAATCATTATACGAGCAGTACTTC. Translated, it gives CARSESLYEQYF.

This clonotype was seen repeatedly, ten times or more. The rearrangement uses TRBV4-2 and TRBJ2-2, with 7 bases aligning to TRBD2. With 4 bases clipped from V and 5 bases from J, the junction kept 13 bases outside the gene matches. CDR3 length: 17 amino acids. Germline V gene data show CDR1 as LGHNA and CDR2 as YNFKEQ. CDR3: CASSPPWGGERTGELFF. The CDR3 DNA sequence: TGTGCCAGCAGCCCCCCCTGGGGGGGGGAGAGAACCGGGGAGCTGTTTTTT.

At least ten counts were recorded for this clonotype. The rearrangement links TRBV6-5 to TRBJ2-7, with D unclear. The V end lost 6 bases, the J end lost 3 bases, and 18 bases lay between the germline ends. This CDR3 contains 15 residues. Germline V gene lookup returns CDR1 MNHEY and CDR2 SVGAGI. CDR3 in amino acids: CASRTDYRTVYEQYF. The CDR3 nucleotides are TGTGCCAGCAGAACCGATTATCGGACGGTCTACGAGCAGTACTTC.

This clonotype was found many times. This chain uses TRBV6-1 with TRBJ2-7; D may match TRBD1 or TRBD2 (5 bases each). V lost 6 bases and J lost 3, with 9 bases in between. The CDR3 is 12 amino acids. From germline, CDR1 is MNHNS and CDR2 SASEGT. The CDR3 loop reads CASSRGIYEQYF. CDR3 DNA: TGTGCCAGCAGCCGGGGCATCTACGAGCAGTACTTC.

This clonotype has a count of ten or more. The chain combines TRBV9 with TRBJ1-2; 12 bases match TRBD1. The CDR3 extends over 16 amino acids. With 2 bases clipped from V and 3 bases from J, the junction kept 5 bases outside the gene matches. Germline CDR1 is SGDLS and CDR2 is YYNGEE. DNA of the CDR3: TGTGCCAGCAGCGTGGGACAGGGGGCGTCGGACTATGGCTACACCTTC. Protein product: CASSVGQGASDYGYTF.

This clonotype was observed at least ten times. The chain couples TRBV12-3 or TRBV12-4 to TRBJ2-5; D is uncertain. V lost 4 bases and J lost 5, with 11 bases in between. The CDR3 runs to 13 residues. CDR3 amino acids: CASSWPNQETQYF. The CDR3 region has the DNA TGTGCCAGCAGTTGGCCTAATCAGGAGACCCAGTACTTC.

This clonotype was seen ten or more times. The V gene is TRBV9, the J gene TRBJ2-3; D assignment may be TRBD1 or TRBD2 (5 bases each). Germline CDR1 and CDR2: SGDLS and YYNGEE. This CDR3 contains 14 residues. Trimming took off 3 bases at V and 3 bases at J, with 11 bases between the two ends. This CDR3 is CASSAGPTTDTQYF. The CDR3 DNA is TGTGCCAGCAGCGCGGGACCGACAACAGATACGCAGTATTTT.

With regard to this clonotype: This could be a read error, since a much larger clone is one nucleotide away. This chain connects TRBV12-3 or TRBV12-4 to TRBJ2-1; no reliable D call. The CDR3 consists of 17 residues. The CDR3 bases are TGTACCAGCAGTTTAAAATGGAGTAATAGGGTTGACAATGAGCAGTTCTTC. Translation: CTSSLKWSNRVDNEQFF.

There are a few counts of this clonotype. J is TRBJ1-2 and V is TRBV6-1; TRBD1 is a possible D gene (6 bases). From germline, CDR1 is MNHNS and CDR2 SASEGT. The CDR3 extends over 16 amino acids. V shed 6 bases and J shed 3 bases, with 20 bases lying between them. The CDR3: CASRETGIGSYYGYTF. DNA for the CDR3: TGTGCCAGCAGGGAAACAGGGATAGGGTCCTACTATGGCTACACCTTC.

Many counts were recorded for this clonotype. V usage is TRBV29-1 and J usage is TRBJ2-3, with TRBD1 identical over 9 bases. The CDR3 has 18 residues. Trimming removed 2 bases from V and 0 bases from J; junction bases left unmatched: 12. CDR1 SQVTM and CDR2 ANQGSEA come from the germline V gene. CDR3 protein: CSVEIVTGGGSSTDTQYF. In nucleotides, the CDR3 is TGCAGCGTTGAAATTGTGACAGGGGGAGGGTCTAGCACAGATACGCAGTATTTT.

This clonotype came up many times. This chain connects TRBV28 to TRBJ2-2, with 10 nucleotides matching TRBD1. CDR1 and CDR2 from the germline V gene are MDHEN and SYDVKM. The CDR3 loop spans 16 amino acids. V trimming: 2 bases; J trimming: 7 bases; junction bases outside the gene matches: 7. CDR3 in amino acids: CASSLPGQGTFGELFF. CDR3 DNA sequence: TGTGCCAGCAGTTTACCGGGACAGGGGACTTTCGGGGAGCTGTTTTTT.

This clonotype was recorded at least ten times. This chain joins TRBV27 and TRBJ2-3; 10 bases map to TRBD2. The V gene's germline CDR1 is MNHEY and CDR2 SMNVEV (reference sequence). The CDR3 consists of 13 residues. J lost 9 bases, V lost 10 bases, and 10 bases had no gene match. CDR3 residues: CATASGRAYTQYF. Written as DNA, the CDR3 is TGTGCCACCGCCAGCGGGAGGGCCTACACGCAGTATTTT.

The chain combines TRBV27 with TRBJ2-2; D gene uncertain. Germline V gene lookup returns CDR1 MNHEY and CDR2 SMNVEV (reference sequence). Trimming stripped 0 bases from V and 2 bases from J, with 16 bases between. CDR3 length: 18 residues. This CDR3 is CASSLSPLRSFNTGELFF. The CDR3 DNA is TGTGCCAGCAGTTTATCGCCCCTCCGTTCTTTCAACACCGGGGAGCTGTTTTTT.